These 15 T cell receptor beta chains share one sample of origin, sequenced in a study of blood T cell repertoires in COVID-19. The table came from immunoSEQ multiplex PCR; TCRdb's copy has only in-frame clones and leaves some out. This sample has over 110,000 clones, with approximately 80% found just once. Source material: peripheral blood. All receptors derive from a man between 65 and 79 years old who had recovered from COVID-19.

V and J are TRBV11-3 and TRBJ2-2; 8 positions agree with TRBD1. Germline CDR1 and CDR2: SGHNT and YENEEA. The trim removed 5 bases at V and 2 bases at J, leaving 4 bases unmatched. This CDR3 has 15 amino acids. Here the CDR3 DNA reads TGTGCCAGCAGCCGACAGGGGTCTAACACCGGGGAGCTGTTTTTT. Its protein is CASSRQGSNTGELFF.

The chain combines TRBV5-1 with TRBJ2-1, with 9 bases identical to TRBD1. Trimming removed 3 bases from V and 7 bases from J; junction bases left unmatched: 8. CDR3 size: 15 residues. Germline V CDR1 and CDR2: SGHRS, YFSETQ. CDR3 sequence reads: CASSWESGQGNEQFF. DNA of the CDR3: TGCGCCAGCAGCTGGGAATCGGGACAGGGAAATGAGCAGTTCTTC.

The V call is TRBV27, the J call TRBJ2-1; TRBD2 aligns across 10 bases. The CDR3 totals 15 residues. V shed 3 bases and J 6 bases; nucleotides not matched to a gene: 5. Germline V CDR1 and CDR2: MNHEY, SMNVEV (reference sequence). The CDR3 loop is CASSFQLAGRNEQFF. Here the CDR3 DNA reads TGTGCCAGCAGTTTTCAACTAGCGGGACGCAATGAGCAGTTCTTC.

The chain's CDR3 is CASSVVPSAGAEQFF. CDR3 bases: TGTGCCAGCAGCGTAGTTCCTAGCGCTGGGGCGGAGCAGTTCTTC. J is TRBJ2-1 and V is TRBV9; tentatively, D is TRBD2 (6 bases). Germline V lookup: CDR1 SGDLS, CDR2 YYNGEE. Trimming took 0 bases from V and 10 from J, leaving 17 bases between them. The CDR3 loop spans 15 amino acids.

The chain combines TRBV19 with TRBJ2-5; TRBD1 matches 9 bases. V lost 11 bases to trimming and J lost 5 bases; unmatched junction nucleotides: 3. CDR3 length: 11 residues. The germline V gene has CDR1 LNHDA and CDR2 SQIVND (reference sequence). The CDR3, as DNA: TGTGCCTCGGGGACAGGGGAGACCCAGTACTTC. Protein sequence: CASGTGETQYF. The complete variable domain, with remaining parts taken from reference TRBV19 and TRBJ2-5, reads DGGITQSPKYLFRKEGQNVTLSCEQNLNHDAMYWYRQDPGQGLRLIYYSQIVNDFQKGDIAEGYSVSREKKESFPLTVTSAQKNPTAFYLCASGTGETQYFGPGTRLLVL.

CDR3 in amino acids: CASRTTTRGYEQYF. The DNA of the CDR3 is TGTGCCAGCAGAACGACGACTAGAGGCTACGAGCAGTACTTC. The chain carries TRBV27 and TRBJ2-7; D is possibly TRBD2 (6 bases). With 6 bases removed from V and 3 bases from J, the gap between germline ends came to 15 bases. Germline V gives CDR1 MNHEY, CDR2 SMNVEV (reference sequence). This CDR3 contains 14 residues.

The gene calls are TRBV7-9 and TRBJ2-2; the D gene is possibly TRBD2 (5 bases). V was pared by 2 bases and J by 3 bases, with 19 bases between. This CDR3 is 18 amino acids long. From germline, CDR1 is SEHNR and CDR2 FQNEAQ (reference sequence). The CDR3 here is CASSLPLPRASDTGELFF. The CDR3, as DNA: TGTGCCAGCAGCTTACCCCTCCCGAGGGCTAGTGACACCGGGGAGCTGTTTTTT.

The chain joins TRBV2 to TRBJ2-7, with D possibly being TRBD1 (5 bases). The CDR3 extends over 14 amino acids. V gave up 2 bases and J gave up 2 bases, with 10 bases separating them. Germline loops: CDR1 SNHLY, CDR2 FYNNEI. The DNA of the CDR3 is TGTGCCAGCAGTGAACTTGTGACAGCCTACGAGCAGTACTTC. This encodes CASSELVTAYEQYF.

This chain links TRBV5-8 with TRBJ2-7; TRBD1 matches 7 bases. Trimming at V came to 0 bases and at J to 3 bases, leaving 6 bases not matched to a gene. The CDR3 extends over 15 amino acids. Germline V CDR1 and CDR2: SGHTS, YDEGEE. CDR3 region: CASSLAGAGGYEQYF. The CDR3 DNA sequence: TGTGCCAGCAGCTTGGCCGGAGCAGGGGGCTACGAGCAGTACTTC.

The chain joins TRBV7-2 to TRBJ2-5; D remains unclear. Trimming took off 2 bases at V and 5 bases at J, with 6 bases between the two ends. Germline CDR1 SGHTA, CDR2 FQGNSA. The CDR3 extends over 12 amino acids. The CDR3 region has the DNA TGTGCCAGCAGCTTATCCAGGGAGACCCAGTACTTC. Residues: CASSLSRETQYF.

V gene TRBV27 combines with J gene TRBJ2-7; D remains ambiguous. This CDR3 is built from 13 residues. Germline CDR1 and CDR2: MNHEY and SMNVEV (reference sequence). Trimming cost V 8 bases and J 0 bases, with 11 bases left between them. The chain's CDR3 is CASALVPSYEQYF. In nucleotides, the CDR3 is TGTGCCAGCGCGCTGGTTCCCTCCTACGAGCAGTACTTC.

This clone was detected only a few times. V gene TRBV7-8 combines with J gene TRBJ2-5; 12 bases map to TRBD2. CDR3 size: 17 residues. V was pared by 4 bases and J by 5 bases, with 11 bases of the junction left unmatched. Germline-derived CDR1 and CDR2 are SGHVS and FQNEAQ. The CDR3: CASSSGLAGLRRETQYF. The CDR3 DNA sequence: TGTGCCAGCAGCTCGGGACTAGCGGGCCTCCGCCGGGAGACCCAGTACTTC.

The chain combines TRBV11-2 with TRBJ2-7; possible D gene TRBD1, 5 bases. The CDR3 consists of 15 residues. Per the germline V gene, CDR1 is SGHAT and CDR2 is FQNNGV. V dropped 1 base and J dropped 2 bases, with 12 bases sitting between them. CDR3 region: CASSLGRGQPYEQYF. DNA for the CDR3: TGTGCCAGCAGCTTAGGAAGGGGCCAACCCTACGAGCAGTACTTC. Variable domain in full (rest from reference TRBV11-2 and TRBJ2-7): EAGVAQSPRYKIIEKRQSVAFWCNPISGHATLYWYQQILGQGPKLLIQFQNNGVVDDSQLPKDRFSAERLKGVDSTLKIQPAKLEDSAVYLCASSLGRGQPYEQYFGPGTRLTVT.

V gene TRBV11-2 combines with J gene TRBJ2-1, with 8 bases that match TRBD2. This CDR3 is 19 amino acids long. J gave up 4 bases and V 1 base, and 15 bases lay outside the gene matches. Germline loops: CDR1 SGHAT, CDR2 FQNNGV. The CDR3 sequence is CASSLGHRRKRENYNEQFF. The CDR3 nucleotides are TGTGCCAGCAGCTTAGGCCACCGACGTAAGCGGGAGAATTACAATGAGCAGTTCTTC.

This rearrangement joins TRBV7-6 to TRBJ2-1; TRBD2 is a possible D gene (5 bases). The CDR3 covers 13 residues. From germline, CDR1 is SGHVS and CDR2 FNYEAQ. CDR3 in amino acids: CASRGPGNNEQFF. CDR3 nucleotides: TGTGCTTCAAGAGGTCCGGGGAACAATGAGCAGTTCTTC.